This TCR beta chain was sequenced in a study of blood T cells in healthy people across ages. Whole-study results and caveats: The study found TCR beta diversity correlated strongly with naive T cell percentage.

In its sample, this clonotype was seen a few times. The target antigen is unknown. Healthy individuals of Caucasian origin from Russia, aged roughly 6 to 90, served as donors. It was with a sample-barcoded 5' primer and a J-beta primer mix that a second PCR of roughly 6 to 12 cycles was run. TCRdb itself ran the 5' RACE reads through MiXCR, one entry per CDR3 protein. There are more than 650,000 distinct CDR3 sequences in the sample; roughly 25% occur only once, and 2.5% to 3.5% lies in the top ten. These data also featured in a second study, about T cells of mothers and their children. According to that study: M1S, a second-PCR primer, added sample barcodes and 2-4 random nucleotides. Each child gave 2.5 million to 3.5 million TCR beta CDR3 reads (each mother, over 9.5 million).

This receptor was identified in a boy younger than 18 in good health. Sequenced sample: blood.

In DNA form, the CDR3 reads TGTGCCATCAGTGAGTCGCGGGACAGGGTCGGTTGGTACTTC. This gives the protein CAISESRDRVGWYF. V is TRBV10-3 and J is TRBJ2-4, with 9 bases fitting TRBD1. The V gene end was trimmed by 0 bases and the J gene end by 15 bases; junction bases not matched to a gene: 9. This CDR3 has 14 amino acids. Germline loops: CDR1 ENHRY, CDR2 SYGVKD.